This entry concerns a single T cell receptor (beta chain). The CDR3 consists of 14 residues. Germline V gene lookup returns CDR1 LNHDA and CDR2 SQIVND (reference sequence). V was clipped by 9 bases and J by 5 bases; unmatched bases: 8. The source of the sample is a study of technical replicates of blood from a few donors. Clones were sequenced by immunoSEQ multiplex PCR, and TCRdb holds only the in-frame ones, with some missing. The sample lists tens of thousands of clones, 90% to 95% occurring once. The TCR sequence derives from a human donor in good health. The chain carries TRBV19 and TRBJ2-5; TRBD1 agrees at 11 bases. The sequenced sample consisted of T cells isolated from PBMCs. CDR3 region: CASTDRGRLETQYF. The CDR3 DNA reads TGTGCCAGCACGGACAGGGGGCGTCTCGAGACCCAGTACTTC.